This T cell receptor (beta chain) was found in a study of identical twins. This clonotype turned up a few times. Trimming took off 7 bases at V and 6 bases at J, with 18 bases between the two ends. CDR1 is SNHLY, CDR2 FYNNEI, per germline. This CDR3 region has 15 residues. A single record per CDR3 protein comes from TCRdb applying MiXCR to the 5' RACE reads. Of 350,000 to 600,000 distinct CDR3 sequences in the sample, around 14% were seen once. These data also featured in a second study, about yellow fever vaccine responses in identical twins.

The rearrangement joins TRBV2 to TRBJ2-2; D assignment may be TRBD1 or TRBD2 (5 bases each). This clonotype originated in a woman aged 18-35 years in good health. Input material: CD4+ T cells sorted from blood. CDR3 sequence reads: CASTGLVSGAGELFF. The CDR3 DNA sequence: TGTGCCAGCACAGGGTTAGTGAGCGGCGCCGGGGAGCTGTTTTTT. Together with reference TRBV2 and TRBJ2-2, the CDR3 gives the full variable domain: EPEVTQTPSHQVTQMGQEVILRCVPISNHLYFYWYRQILGQKVEFLVSFYNNEISEKSEIFDDQFSVERPDGSNFTLKIRSTKLEDSAMYFCASTGLVSGAGELFFGEGSRLTVL.